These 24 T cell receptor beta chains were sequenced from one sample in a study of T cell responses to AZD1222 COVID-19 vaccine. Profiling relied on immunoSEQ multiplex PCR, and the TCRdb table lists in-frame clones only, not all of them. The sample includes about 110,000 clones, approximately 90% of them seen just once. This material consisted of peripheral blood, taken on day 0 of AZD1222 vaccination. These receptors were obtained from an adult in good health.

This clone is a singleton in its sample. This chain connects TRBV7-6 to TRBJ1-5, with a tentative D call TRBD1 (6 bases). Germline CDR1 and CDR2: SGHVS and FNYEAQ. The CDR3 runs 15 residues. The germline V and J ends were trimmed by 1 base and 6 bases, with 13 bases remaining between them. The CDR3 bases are TGTGCCAGCAGCTTAGAGGCAGGGGAAGGTCAGCCCCAGCATTTT. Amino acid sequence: CASSLEAGEGQPQHF.

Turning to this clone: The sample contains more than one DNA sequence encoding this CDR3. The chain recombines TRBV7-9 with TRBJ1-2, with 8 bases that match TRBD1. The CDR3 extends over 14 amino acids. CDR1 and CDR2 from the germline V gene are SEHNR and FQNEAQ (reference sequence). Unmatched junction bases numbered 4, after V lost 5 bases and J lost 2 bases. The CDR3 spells CASSQGTGNYGYTF. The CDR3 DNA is TGTGCCAGCAGCCAGGGGACAGGAAACTATGGCTACACCTTC.

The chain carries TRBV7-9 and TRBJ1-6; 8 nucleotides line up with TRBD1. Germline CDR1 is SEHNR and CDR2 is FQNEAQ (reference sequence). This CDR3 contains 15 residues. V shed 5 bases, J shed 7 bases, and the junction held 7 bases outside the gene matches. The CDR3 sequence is CASSTWTGRNSPLHF. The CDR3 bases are TGTGCCAGCAGCACTTGGACAGGGCGAAATTCACCCCTCCACTTT.

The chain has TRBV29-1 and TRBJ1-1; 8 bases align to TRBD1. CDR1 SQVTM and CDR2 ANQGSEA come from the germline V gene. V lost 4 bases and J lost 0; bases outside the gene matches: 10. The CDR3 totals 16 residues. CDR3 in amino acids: CSVAPSGQGMNTEAFF. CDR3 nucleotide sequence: TGCAGCGTTGCCCCAAGTGGACAGGGCATGAACACTGAAGCTTTCTTT.

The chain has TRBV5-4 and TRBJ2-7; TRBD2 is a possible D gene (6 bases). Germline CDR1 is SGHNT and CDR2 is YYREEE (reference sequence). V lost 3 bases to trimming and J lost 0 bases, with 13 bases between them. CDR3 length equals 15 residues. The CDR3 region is CASSWGLTASYEQYF. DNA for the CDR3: TGTGCCAGCAGCTGGGGACTTACCGCCTCCTACGAGCAGTACTTC.

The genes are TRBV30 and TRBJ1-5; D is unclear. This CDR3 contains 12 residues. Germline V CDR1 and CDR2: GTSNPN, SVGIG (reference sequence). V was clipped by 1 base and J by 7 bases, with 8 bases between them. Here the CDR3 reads CAWSEELQPQHF. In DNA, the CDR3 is TGTGCCTGGAGTGAGGAGTTGCAGCCCCAGCATTTT.

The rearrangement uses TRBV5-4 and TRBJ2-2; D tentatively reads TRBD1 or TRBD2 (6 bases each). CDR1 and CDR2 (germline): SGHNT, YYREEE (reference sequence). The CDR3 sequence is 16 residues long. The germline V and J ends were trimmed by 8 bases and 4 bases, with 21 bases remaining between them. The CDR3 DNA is TGTGCCAGTGGCACTACGGGGGCCCCAGTCACCGGGGAGCTGTTTTTT. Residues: CASGTTGAPVTGELFF.

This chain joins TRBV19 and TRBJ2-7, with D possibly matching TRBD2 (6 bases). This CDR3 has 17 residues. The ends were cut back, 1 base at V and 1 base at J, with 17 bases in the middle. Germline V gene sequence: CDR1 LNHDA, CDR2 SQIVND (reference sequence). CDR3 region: CASSIAVAGGWSYEQYF. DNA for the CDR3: TGTGCCAGTAGTATAGCGGTAGCAGGAGGGTGGTCCTACGAGCAGTACTTC.

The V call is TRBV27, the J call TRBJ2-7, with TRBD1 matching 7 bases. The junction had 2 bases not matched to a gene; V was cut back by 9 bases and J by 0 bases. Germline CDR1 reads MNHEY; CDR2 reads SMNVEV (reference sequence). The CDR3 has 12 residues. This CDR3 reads CARGDSSYEQYF. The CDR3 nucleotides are TGTGCCAGGGGGGACAGCTCCTACGAGCAGTACTTC.

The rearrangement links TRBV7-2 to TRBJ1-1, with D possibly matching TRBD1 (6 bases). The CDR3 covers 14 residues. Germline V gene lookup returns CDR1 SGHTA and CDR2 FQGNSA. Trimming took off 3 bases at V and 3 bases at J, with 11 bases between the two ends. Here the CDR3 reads CASSFSQGHTEAFF. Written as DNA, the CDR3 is TGTGCCAGCAGCTTTAGCCAGGGGCACACTGAAGCTTTCTTT.

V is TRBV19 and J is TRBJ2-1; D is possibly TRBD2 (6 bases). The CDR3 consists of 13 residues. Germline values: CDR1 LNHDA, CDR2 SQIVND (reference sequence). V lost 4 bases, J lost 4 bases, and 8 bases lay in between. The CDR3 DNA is TGTGCCAGTAGTAGCGGAGGGTACAATGAGCAGTTCTTC. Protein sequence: CASSSGGYNEQFF.

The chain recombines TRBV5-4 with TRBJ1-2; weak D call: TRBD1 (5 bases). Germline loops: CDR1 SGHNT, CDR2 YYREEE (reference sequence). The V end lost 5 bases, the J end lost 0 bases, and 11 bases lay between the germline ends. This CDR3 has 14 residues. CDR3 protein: CASSSRATNYGYTF. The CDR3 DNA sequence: TGTGCCAGCAGTTCCAGGGCGACTAACTATGGCTACACCTTC.

The CDR3: CASSQANGRAASYEQYF. CDR3 nucleotide sequence: TGCGCCAGCAGCCAAGCGAATGGACGGGCCGCATCCTACGAGCAGTACTTC. The chain has TRBV4-1 and TRBJ2-7, with D uncertain. V was pared by 1 base and J by 1 base, with 17 bases between. Germline V gene data show CDR1 as MGHRA and CDR2 as YSYEKL. The CDR3 has 17 amino acids.

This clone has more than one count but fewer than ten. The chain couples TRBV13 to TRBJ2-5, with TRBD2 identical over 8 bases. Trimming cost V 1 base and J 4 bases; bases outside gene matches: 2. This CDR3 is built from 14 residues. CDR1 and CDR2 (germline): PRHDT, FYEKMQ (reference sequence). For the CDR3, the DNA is TGTGCCAGCAGCTTAGCGGGAGGGCGAGAGACCCAGTACTTC. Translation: CASSLAGGRETQYF.

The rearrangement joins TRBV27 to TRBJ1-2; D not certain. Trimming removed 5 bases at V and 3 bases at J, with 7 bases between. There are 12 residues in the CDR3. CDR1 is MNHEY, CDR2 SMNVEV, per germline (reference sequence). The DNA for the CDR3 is TGTGCCAGCAGTAAGGGTGACTATGGCTACACCTTC. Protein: CASSKGDYGYTF.

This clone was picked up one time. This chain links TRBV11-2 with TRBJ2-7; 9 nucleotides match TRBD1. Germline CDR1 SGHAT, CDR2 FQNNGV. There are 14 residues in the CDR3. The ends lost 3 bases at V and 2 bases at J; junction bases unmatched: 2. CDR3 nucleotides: TGTGCCAGCAGCTTGGACAGGGGCCCCTACGAGCAGTACTTC. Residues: CASSLDRGPYEQYF.

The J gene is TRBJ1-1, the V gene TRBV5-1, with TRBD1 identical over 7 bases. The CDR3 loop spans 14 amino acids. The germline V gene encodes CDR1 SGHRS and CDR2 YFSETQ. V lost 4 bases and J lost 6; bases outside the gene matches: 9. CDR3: CASSPLTGFPEAFF. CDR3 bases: TGCGCCAGCAGCCCCCTGACAGGGTTCCCTGAAGCTTTCTTT.

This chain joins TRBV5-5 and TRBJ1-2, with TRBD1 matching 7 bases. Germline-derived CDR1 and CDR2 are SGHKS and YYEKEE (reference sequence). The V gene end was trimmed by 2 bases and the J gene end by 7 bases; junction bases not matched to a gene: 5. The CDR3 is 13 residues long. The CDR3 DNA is TGTGCCAGCAGCTTAACAGGGGACGGTGGCTACACCTTC. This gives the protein CASSLTGDGGYTF.

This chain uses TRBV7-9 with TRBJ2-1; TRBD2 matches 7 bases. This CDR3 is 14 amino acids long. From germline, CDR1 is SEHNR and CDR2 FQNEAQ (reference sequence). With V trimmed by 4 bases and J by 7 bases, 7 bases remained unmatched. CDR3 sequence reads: CASSSPGLPNEQFF. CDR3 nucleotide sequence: TGTGCCAGCAGCTCCCCGGGACTACCGAATGAGCAGTTCTTC.

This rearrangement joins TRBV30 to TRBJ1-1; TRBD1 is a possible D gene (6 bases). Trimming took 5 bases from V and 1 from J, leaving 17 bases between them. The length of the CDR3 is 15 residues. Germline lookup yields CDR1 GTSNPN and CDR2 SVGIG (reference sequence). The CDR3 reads CAWGGGGLTNTEAFF. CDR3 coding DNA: TGTGCCTGGGGGGGAGGGGGACTTACGAACACTGAAGCTTTCTTT.

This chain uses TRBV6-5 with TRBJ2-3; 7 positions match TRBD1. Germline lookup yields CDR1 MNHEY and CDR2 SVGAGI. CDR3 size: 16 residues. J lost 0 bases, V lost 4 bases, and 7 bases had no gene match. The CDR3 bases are TGTGCCAGCAGTTCGTTCCTGACAGGGAGCACAGATACGCAGTATTTT. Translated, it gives CASSSFLTGSTDTQYF.

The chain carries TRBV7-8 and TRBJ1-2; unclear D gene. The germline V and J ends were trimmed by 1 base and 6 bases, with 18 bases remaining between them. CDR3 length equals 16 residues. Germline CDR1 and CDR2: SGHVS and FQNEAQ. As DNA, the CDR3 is TGTGCCAGCAGCTTAGGATCGAGAGGGAATTCTCATGGCTACACCTTC. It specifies CASSLGSRGNSHGYTF.

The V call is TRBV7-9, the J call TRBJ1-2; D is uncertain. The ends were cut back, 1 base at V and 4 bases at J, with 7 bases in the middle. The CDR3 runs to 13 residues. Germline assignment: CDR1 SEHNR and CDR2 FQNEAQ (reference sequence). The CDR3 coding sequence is TGTGCCAGCAGCTTAGGGGGTTCCTATGGCTACACCTTC. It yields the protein CASSLGGSYGYTF.

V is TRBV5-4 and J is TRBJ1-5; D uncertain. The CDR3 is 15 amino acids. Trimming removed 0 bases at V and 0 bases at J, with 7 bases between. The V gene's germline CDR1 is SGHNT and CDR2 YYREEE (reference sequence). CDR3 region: CASSLGGNSNQPQHF. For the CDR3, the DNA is TGTGCCAGCAGCTTGGGTGGGAATAGCAATCAGCCCCAGCATTTT.